This T cell receptor (beta chain) was found in a study of T cell changes during pregnancy in multiple sclerosis. TCRdb keeps only in-frame clones here, not all; method: immunoSEQ multiplex PCR. The sample carries 75,000 to 90,000 clones, approximately 90% recorded once. The V and J ends lost 8 bases and 2 bases respectively, with 13 bases between them. CDR1 and CDR2 (germline): LNHDA, SQIVND (reference sequence). The CDR3 sequence is 15 residues long. The source material was CD4+ T cells from peripheral blood mononuclear cells, sampled before pregnancy. The V call is TRBV19, the J call TRBJ2-6; a weak D match, TRBD2 (6 bases). This TCR came from a female donor with multiple sclerosis, enrolled in a pregnancy study. The CDR3 region is CASSREATGANVLTF. The CDR3 nucleotides are TGTGCCAGTTCTAGGGAGGCAACTGGGGCCAACGTCCTGACTTTC.